Here is one T cell receptor (beta chain) with its context. Its antigen is still unknown. These data come from a study of OX40 agonist ivuxolimab in advanced cancers. Study-wide background: The dose of intravenous ivuxolimab that patients received every 2 weeks ranged from 0.01 to 10 mg/kg. Findings and caveats of the study: Within 6 weeks, CD4+ and CD8+ blood T cells expanded clonally at 0.1 to 3.0 mg/kg.

Enrollment shut out patients with autoimmune disease history or systemic immunosuppression. Germline V gene lookup returns CDR1 KGHSH and CDR2 LQKENI. The V gene lost 3 bases and the J gene lost 0 bases, with 11 bases spanning the gap. There are 15 residues in the CDR3. Sequencing was performed with immunoSEQ multiplex PCR; in TCRdb, only in-frame clones are kept and a portion is missing. The sample yields 25,000 to 35,000 clones, about 81% seen once. The gene calls are TRBV18 and TRBJ2-5, with D possibly being TRBD2 (6 bases). The source of this sequence is an adult with an advanced solid tumor such as melanoma, head and neck, liver or kidney cancer. The specimen comprised CD4+ or CD8+ T cells sorted from blood, sampled in a trial of the OX40 agonist ivuxolimab. Here the CDR3 reads CASSPGWDYQETQYF. The CDR3 nucleotides are TGTGCCAGCTCACCGGGATGGGACTACCAAGAGACCCAGTACTTC.